This T cell receptor beta chain was captured by sequencing in a study of shared clonotypes between healthy human individuals. About the research overall: Researchers assigned three CD4 naive, three CD4 memory, two CD8 naive and one CD8 memory plate to each donor.

Here immunoSEQ multiplex PCR was the method, and the copy in TCRdb shows in-frame clones only, minus some. The sample has roughly 2.2 million clones; under 95% are singletons. The receptor was isolated from a young man in good health. Some clones in this sample may be carry-over from other donors' samples. The sequencing input was naive CD4+ T cells from PBMCs. Subset defined: CD45RA+ positively selected.

The CDR3 reads CASGRSAGTGVYQGETQYF. CDR3 nucleotide sequence: TGTGCTAGTGGCCGCTCAGCCGGGACAGGGGTTTATCAAGGAGAGACCCAGTACTTC. The genes are TRBV12-5 and TRBJ2-5, with 10 bases identical to TRBD1. The ends lost 6 bases at V and 4 bases at J; junction bases unmatched: 20. Germline CDR1 is LGHNT and CDR2 is FRNRAP. The CDR3 contains 19 residues.